This section outlines one T cell receptor beta chain sequence together with its context. Its cognate antigen is unknown. One entry per CDR3 protein results from TCRdb running MiXCR on the reads. The table lists approximately 190,000 distinct CDR3 sequences, roughly 30% of them singletons. Trimming pared 3 bases from V and 4 bases from J, leaving 9 bases between. Germline V gives CDR1 SGHTA, CDR2 FQGNSA. CDR3 length: 13 residues. These data belong to a study of T cell repertoires in cytomegalovirus infection. Across the whole study: Public TCR beta signatures marked donors with CMV infection and the matching HLA.

Findings and limits, study-wide: Cumulative public TCR beta family frequency identified carriers of CMV plus the relevant HLA. Clonotypes of TCR beta that were HLA-C-restricted and CMV-specific dominated the ex vivo response.

The sequence was collected from a human donor in good health (CMV status not recorded). Some clones in this sample may be carry-over from other donors' samples. The V call is TRBV7-2, the J call TRBJ2-5, with D possibly being TRBD1 (6 bases). What was sequenced was PBMCs. For the CDR3, the DNA is TGTGCCAGCAGCTTTCAACAGGGAGAGACCCAGTACTTC. Its translation: CASSFQQGETQYF.